The 15 T cell receptor beta chains in this list originate from one sample, sequenced in a study of shared clonotypes between healthy human individuals. Naive CD8 cells comprised CD45RO-negative, CCR7-positively selected cells, excluding terminally differentiated effector memory CD45RA+ cells. Assay: immunoSEQ multiplex PCR; the TCRdb copy retains only in-frame clones and omits some. The data contain about 650,000 clones, 95% of them singletons. Sequenced sample: naive CD8+ T cells sorted from blood. Source of these receptors: a woman in her 30s in good health.

The chain is built from TRBV9 and TRBJ2-7, with TRBD1 as a possible D gene (5 bases). This CDR3 comprises 15 residues. Germline lookup yields CDR1 SGDLS and CDR2 YYNGEE. Trimming took 0 bases from V and 2 from J, leaving 12 bases between them. The CDR3 protein is CASSVGSTTAYEQYF. DNA of the CDR3: TGTGCCAGCAGCGTAGGTTCTACGACAGCCTACGAGCAGTACTTC.

This clone was observed once. V and J are TRBV2 and TRBJ2-3; 8 bases fit TRBD1. The CDR3 contains 15 residues. CDR1 is SNHLY, CDR2 FYNNEI, per germline. The V and J ends lost 6 bases and 4 bases, in that order; junction bases with no gene match: 9. CDR3 in amino acids: CASRQQGGGSDTQYF. CDR3 coding DNA: TGTGCCAGCAGACAACAGGGGGGTGGGTCAGATACGCAGTATTTT.

The genes are TRBV7-2 and TRBJ1-3; D gene ambiguous. The germline V gene has CDR1 SGHTA and CDR2 FQGNSA. Deletions cut 1 base from V and 0 bases from J, with 16 bases between. The CDR3 runs 18 residues. The CDR3 spells CASSLGRVVTRSGNTIYF. CDR3 in DNA: TGTGCCAGCAGCTTAGGACGGGTTGTGACTCGCTCTGGAAACACCATATATTTT.

CDR3 coding DNA: TGTGCCAGCAGCGTAGATTTGTCGGCGGGGTCTAACAATGAGCAGTTCTTC. Residues: CASSVDLSAGSNNEQFF. The chain couples TRBV9 to TRBJ2-1; tentatively, D is TRBD2 (6 bases). CDR3 length: 17 residues. V was trimmed by 0 bases and J by 5 bases, leaving 18 bases between them. Germline lookup yields CDR1 SGDLS and CDR2 YYNGEE.

The V and J genes are TRBV28 and TRBJ2-7, with TRBD2 matching over 8 bases. The CDR3 length is 14 residues. Germline V gene lookup returns CDR1 MDHEN and CDR2 SYDVKM. J was trimmed by 6 bases and V by 3 bases; bases with no gene match: 7. The CDR3 DNA follows: TGTGCCAGCAGTTTTGTAGCGGGACCCGCCGAGCAGTACTTC. Translation gives CASSFVAGPAEQYF.

With regard to this clone: Other DNA sequences in this sample translate to the same CDR3. The genes are TRBV6-5 and TRBJ2-7; TRBD1 aligns across 9 bases. The CDR3 sequence is 13 residues long. CDR1 is MNHEY and CDR2 is SVGAGI in the germline V gene. After removal of 4 bases from V and 4 bases from J, the junction contained 2 bases not matched to a gene. In nucleotides, the CDR3 is TGTGCCAGCAGTTTCGGGACAGGGTACGAGCAGTACTTC. Protein product: CASSFGTGYEQYF.

The V gene is TRBV4-2, the J gene TRBJ2-7; 10 bases agree with TRBD1. With 6 bases clipped from V and 8 bases from J, the junction kept 7 bases outside the gene matches. Germline V gives CDR1 LGHNA, CDR2 YNFKEQ. The CDR3 is made up of 13 amino acids. CDR3 residues: CASSTGQGIQQYF. For the CDR3, the DNA is TGTGCCAGCAGTACGGGACAGGGGATTCAGCAGTACTTC.

This chain connects TRBV7-6 to TRBJ2-6; D gene ambiguous. Germline V gene lookup returns CDR1 SGHVS and CDR2 FNYEAQ. Trimming cost V 3 bases and J 2 bases, with 5 bases left between them. The CDR3 length is 14 residues. The CDR3 sequence: CASSLGTGANVLTF. DNA of the CDR3: TGTGCCAGCAGCTTGGGAACTGGGGCCAACGTCCTGACTTTC. The variable domain in full, with the rest retrieved from reference TRBV7-6 and TRBJ2-6, is GAGVSQSPRYKVTKRGQDVALRCDPISGHVSLYWYRQALGQGPEFLTYFNYEAQQDKSGLPNDRFSAERPEGSISTLTIQRTEQRDSAMYRCASSLGTGANVLTFGAGSRLTVL.

This clone was recorded once. The sample holds other DNA sequences that translate to the same CDR3. The CDR3 region is CSVVTGGYEQYF. The CDR3 DNA follows: TGCAGCGTTGTGACAGGGGGCTACGAGCAGTACTTC. The genes are TRBV29-1 and TRBJ2-7, with 9 positions matching TRBD1. The V gene's germline CDR1 is SQVTM and CDR2 ANQGSEA. J gave up 3 bases and V 4 bases, and 1 base lay outside the gene matches. The CDR3 is 12 amino acids.

The sample holds one count of this clone. V is TRBV5-4 and J is TRBJ2-1, with D perhaps matching TRBD1 (6 bases). V shed 4 bases and J shed 7 bases, with 9 bases lying between them. Germline V gene lookup returns CDR1 SGHNT and CDR2 YYREEE (reference sequence). This CDR3 is 12 amino acids long. In DNA, the CDR3 is TGTGCCAGCAGCCCAGGACAGAATGAGCAGTTCTTC. The encoded protein is CASSPGQNEQFF.

This chain joins TRBV27 and TRBJ2-2; TRBD1 matches at 7 bases. CDR1 and CDR2 from the germline V gene are MNHEY and SMNVEV (reference sequence). The CDR3 is 16 amino acids. V lost 5 bases and J lost 0; bases outside the gene matches: 6. The CDR3 loop is CASSPGTVANTGELFF. CDR3 DNA: TGTGCCAGCAGTCCAGGGACAGTCGCGAACACCGGGGAGCTGTTTTTT.

The chain has TRBV27 and TRBJ1-4; no clear D gene. CDR1 MNHEY and CDR2 SMNVEV come from the germline V gene (reference sequence). The CDR3 loop spans 14 amino acids. The V and J ends lost 3 bases and 7 bases respectively, with 12 bases between them. For the CDR3, the DNA is TGTGCCAGCAGTTTTCTGGGGAACGGTGAAAAACTGTTTTTT. Translating gives CASSFLGNGEKLFF.

The genes are TRBV5-3 and TRBJ2-2; D assignment may be TRBD1 or TRBD2 (5 bases each). TRBV5-3 is noted as an ORF with a role that remains uncertain. The CDR3 has 15 amino acids. The V gene lost 8 bases and the J gene lost 5 bases, with 19 bases spanning the gap. This CDR3 is CASSQADGATGELFF. CDR3 nucleotide sequence: TGTGCCAGCAGCCAAGCCGACGGGGCGACCGGGGAGCTGTTTTTT.

The V call is TRBV7-9, the J call TRBJ2-7, with TRBD1 identical over 8 bases. The CDR3 consists of 13 residues. Germline assignment: CDR1 SEHNR and CDR2 FQNEAQ (reference sequence). Losses at the gene ends were 6 bases for V and 5 bases for J; bases not matched to a gene: 6. CDR3 DNA: TGTGCCAGCAGTCGACAGGGGAACCACGAGCAGTACTTC. This gives the protein CASSRQGNHEQYF.

V usage is TRBV4-1 and J usage is TRBJ2-1; 8 positions agree with TRBD2. This CDR3 has 16 amino acids. Germline trimming cut 3 bases from V and 0 bases from J; bases unmatched to any gene: 4. Germline CDR1 is MGHRA and CDR2 is YSYEKL. CDR3 bases: TGCGCCAGCAGCCATTTAGCGGGGATCTCCTACAATGAGCAGTTCTTC. This codes for CASSHLAGISYNEQFF.